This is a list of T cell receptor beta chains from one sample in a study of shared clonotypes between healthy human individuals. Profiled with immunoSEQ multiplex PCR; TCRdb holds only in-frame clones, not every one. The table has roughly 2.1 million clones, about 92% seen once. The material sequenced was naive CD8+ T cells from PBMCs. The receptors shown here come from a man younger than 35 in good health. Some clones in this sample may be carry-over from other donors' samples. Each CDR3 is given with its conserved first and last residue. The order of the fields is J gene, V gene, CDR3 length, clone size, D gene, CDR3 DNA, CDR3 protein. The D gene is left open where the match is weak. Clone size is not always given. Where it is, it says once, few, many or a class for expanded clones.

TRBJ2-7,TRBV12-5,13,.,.,TGTGCTAGTGGTTACGGGTCAGGCGGCGAGCAGTACTTC,CASGYGSGGEQYF
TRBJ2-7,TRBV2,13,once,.,TGTGCCAGCAGTGGTCACAGTAACTACGAGCAGTACTTC,CASSGHSNYEQYF
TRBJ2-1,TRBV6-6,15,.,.,TGTGCCAGCAGACCTACAGGGAGTACCTACAATGAGCAGTTCTTC,CASRPTGSTYNEQFF
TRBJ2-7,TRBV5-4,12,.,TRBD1,TGTGCCAGCAGCCGTACAGGGGGCGAGCAGTACTTC,CASSRTGGEQYF
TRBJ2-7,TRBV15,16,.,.,TGTGCCACCAGCAGAGAAACGGCCCCGGGACTCGGCGAGCAGTACTTC,CATSRETAPGLGEQYF
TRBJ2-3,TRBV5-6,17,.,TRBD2,TGTGCCAGCAGCAGCTGGTCACTAGCGGGCCGGGGAGATACGCAGTATTTT,CASSSWSLAGRGDTQYF
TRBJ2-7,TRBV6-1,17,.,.,TGTGCCAGCAGTGACGGACCCTACGGGGTCAGCTCCTACGAGCAGTACTTC,CASSDGPYGVSSYEQYF
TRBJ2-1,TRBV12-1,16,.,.,TGTGCCAGCAGCTTTGGATCTAGCGGGAGGGACAATGAGCAGTTCTTC,CASSFGSSGRDNEQFF
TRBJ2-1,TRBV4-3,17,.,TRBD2,TGCGCCAGCAGCCATTACTTAGCGGGAGCCCAACACAATGAGCAGTTCTTC,CASSHYLAGAQHNEQFF
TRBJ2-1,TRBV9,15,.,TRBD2,TGTGCCAGCAGCCGCCGGGACTACGGCTACAATGAGCAGTTCTTC,CASSRRDYGYNEQFF
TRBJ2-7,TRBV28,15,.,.,TGTGCCAGCAGTTTGCCGGACATCTCCCCCTACGAGCAGTACTTC,CASSLPDISPYEQYF
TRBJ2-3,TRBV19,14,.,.,TGTGCCAGTAGTATAGTGTCGGGGGCAGATACGCAGTATTTT,CASSIVSGADTQYF
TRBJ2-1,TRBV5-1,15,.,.,TGCGCCAGCAGCCCCAGGCCAGGCTCCTACAATGAGCAGTTCTTC,CASSPRPGSYNEQFF
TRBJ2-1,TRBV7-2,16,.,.,TGTGCCAGCAGCTTAGCGCATGGGGCTTACTACAATGAGCAGTTCTTC,CASSLAHGAYYNEQFF
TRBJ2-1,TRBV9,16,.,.,TGTGCCAGCAGCGAACCCTTAACGTCCTCCTACAATGAGCAGTTCTTC,CASSEPLTSSYNEQFF
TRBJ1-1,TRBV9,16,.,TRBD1,TGTGCCAGCAGCCCCCATCCCGGGACAGCGGGTAAGGCGGCTTTCTTT,CASSPHPGTAGKAAFF
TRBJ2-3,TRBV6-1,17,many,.,TGTGCCAGCAGTGAAGTAGGGGGAGAGGGGGTCACAGATACGCAGTATTTT,CASSEVGGEGVTDTQYF
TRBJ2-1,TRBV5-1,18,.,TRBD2,TGCGCCAGCAGCCAAACGCCCCCTATAGCGGGAGGGTACGATGAGCAGTTCTTC,CASSQTPPIAGGYDEQFF
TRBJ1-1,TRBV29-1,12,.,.,TGCAGCGTTTTTACTTGGAACACTGAAGCTTTCTTT,CSVFTWNTEAFF
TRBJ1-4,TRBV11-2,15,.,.,TGTGCCAGCAGCTTGGGAGTCGCAACTAATGAAAAACTGTTTTTT,CASSLGVATNEKLFF
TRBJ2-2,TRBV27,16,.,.,TGTGCCAGCAGTCAAAGTGGGGTAAGAGGAACCGGGGAGCTGTTTTTT,CASSQSGVRGTGELFF
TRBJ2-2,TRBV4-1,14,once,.,TGCGCCAGCACACAGGGTCCGAACACCGGGGAGCTGTTTTTT,CASTQGPNTGELFF
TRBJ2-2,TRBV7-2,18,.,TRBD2,TGTGCCAGCAGCTTGAACAGCGGGAGGGCCCTGTACACCGGGGAGCTGTTTTTT,CASSLNSGRALYTGELFF
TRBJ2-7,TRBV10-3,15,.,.,TGTGCCATCAGTGAGGGGGGACAACCAACCTACGAGCAGTACTTC,CAISEGGQPTYEQYF
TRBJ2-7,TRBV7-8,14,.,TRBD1,TGTGCCAGCAGCTTAGTCAGGGGGCAGGACGAGCAGTACTTC,CASSLVRGQDEQYF
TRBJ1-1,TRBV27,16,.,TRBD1,TGTGCCAGCAGACCCAGGGGGCATGAAGTGAACACTGAAGCTTTCTTT,CASRPRGHEVNTEAFF
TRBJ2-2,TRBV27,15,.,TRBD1,TGTGCCAGCAGCATTACAGGGGGCAGGACCGGGGAGCTGTTTTTT,CASSITGGRTGELFF
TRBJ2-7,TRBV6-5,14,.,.,TGTGCCAGCAGGATTAAGTTTGGGTCCTACGAGCAGTACTTC,CASRIKFGSYEQYF
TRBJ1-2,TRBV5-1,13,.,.,TGCGCCAGCAGCCCCACAGTCAGTAATGGCTACACCTTC,CASSPTVSNGYTF
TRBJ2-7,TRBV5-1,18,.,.,TGCGCCAGCAGCTTGGGGTCTATCGCCAGGGCGCGAACCTACGAGCAGTACTTC,CASSLGSIARARTYEQYF
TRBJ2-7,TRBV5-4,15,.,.,TGTGCCAGCAGCCCCGGGGCCGGGGGCTACTACGAGCAGTACTTC,CASSPGAGGYYEQYF
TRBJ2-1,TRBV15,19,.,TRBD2,TGTGCCACCAGCAGAGGAATTTTCCTAGCGGGCAGCTCCTACAATGAGCAGTTCTTC,CATSRGIFLAGSSYNEQFF
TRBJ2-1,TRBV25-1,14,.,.,TGTGCCAGCAGGGGGGGACAGCGTTACAATGAGCAGTTCTTC,CASRGGQRYNEQFF
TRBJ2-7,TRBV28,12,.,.,TGTGCCAGCAGCTCCGGCTCCTACGAGCAGTACTTC,CASSSGSYEQYF
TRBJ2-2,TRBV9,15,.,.,TGTGCCAGCAGCACTAGGGACGGTAACACCGGGGAGCTGTTTTTT,CASSTRDGNTGELFF
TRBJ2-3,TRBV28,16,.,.,TGTGCCAGCAGGGGGTGGGAAAGCGGCAACACAGATACGCAGTATTTT,CASRGWESGNTDTQYF
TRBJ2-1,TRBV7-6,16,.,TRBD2,TGTGCCAGCAGTTATTATAGCGGGGAGGGGGTAAATGAGCAGTTCTTC,CASSYYSGEGVNEQFF
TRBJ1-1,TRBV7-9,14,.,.,TGTGCCAGCAGCGCCGGCGGAGGGGACACTGAAGCTTTCTTT,CASSAGGGDTEAFF
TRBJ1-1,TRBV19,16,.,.,TGTGCCAGTAGTATAAGGTGGGGGGGGCAGAACACTGAAGCTTTCTTT,CASSIRWGGQNTEAFF
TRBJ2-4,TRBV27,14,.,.,TGTGCCAGCAGTTTATCGACTGGGGTAAACATTCAGTACTTC,CASSLSTGVNIQYF
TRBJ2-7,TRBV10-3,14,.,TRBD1,TGTGCCACACTTCGGGGACAGAGCTCCTACGAGCAGTACTTC,CATLRGQSSYEQYF
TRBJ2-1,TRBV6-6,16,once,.,TGTGCCAGCAGTTACGTGCGGGTGAGCTCCTACAATGAGCAGTTCTTC,CASSYVRVSSYNEQFF
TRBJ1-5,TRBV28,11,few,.,TGTGCCAGCAGGAGGGGCCAGCCCCAGCATTTT,CASRRGQPQHF
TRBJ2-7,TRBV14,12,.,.,TGTGCCAGCAGCCAAGATTCCTACGAGCAGTACTTC,CASSQDSYEQYF
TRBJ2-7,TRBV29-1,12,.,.,TGCAGCGTTTCGGCAGGGAACTACGAGCAGTACTTC,CSVSAGNYEQYF
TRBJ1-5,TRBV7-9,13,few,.,TGTGCCAGCAGCTTAGTCGGTGATCAGCCCCAGCATTTT,CASSLVGDQPQHF
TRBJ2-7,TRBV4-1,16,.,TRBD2,TGCGCCAGCAGCGCGCTCTGGACTAGCGGGGGCTACGAGCAGTACTTC,CASSALWTSGGYEQYF
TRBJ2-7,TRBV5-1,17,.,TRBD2,TGCGCCAGCAGCTTGGAGAGCCGGGCTGGCGGGAGCTACGAGCAGTACTTC,CASSLESRAGGSYEQYF
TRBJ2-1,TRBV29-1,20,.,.,TGCAGCGTTGAAGATGGTTATTTCTGGGACTCTAACAGACCCTACAATGAGCAGTTCTTC,CSVEDGYFWDSNRPYNEQFF